This TCR beta chain was captured by sequencing in a study of T cell responses to AZD1222 COVID-19 vaccine. Study information: Both about-4-week and about-12-week second-dose recipients were combined.

Per the germline V gene, CDR1 is KGHDR and CDR2 is SFDVKD. This CDR3 spans 13 amino acids. Deletions cut 9 bases from V and 5 bases from J, with 15 bases between. TCRdb's table, derived via immunoSEQ multiplex PCR, lists solely in-frame clones and lacks some. The sample has over 100,000 clones, 80% to 90% seen once. This clone was picked up a small number of times. The antigen remains unidentified. Study outcomes and limitations: No day 14 peak samples; only post-peak repertoires were characterized.

This clonotype was sampled from an adult in good health. The sample consisted of peripheral blood, taken on day 0 of AZD1222 vaccination. V gene TRBV24-1 combines with J gene TRBJ1-1; D uncertain. The chain's CDR3 is CATRPGSGTEAFF. In nucleotides, the CDR3 is TGTGCCACCCGCCCGGGGTCGGGAACTGAAGCTTTCTTT.